These 22 T cell receptor beta chains were all obtained from the same sample, sequenced in a study of shared clonotypes between healthy human individuals. Using immunoSEQ multiplex PCR, the repertoire was profiled, and TCRdb retains in-frame clones only, with some absent. The repertoire includes about 490,000 clones, 76% of them detected once, and 13% sits in the top ten. The sequenced sample consisted of PBMCs. All receptors come from a woman between 35 and 50 years old in good health. Some clones in this sample may be carry-over from other donors' samples.

The chain couples TRBV29-1 to TRBJ2-3, with D uncertain. The CDR3 has 14 amino acids. Germline loops: CDR1 SQVTM, CDR2 ANQGSEA. V was pared by 0 bases and J by 2 bases, with 9 bases between. The CDR3 bases are TGCAGCGTTGAAGATCGAACGTTCACAGATACGCAGTATTTT. Translating it yields CSVEDRTFTDTQYF.

The rearrangement links TRBV29-1 to TRBJ1-1; D perhaps matches TRBD1 (5 bases). Germline V CDR1 and CDR2: SQVTM, ANQGSEA. The V end lost 0 bases, the J end lost 2 bases, and 7 bases lay between the germline ends. The CDR3 covers 13 residues. For the CDR3, the DNA is TGCAGCGTTGAAGACGGGGCTAACACTGAAGCTTTCTTT. Its protein is CSVEDGANTEAFF.

Details on this clone: Given a far larger clone just one base away, this is likely a sequencing read error. The V and J genes are TRBV7-7 and TRBJ2-2; D gene uncertain. Germline CDR1 is SSHAT and CDR2 is FNYEAQ (reference sequence). This CDR3 is built from 14 residues. CDR3: CANSLNTNTGELFF. The CDR3 coding sequence is TGTGCTAACAGCTTAAACACAAACACCGGGGAGCTGTTTTTT. Complete variable domain (other parts from reference TRBV7-7 and TRBJ2-2): GAGVSQSPRYKVTKRGQDVTLRCDPISSHATLYWYQQALGQGPEFLTYFNYEAQPDKSGLPSDRFSAERPEGSISTLTIQRTEQRDSAMYRCANSLNTNTGELFFGEGSRLTVL.

The V and J genes are TRBV29-1 and TRBJ2-2; no clear D gene. V lost 7 bases, J lost 5 bases, and 17 bases lay in between. Germline V gene lookup returns CDR1 SQVTM and CDR2 ANQGSEA. The CDR3 contains 14 residues. CDR3 protein: CSAAAPTNTGELFF. As DNA, the CDR3 is TGCAGCGCGGCGGCCCCCACAAATACCGGGGAGCTGTTTTTT.

With regard to this clone: This sample also contains other DNA sequences that code for the same CDR3. The chain joins TRBV9 to TRBJ2-7, with D perhaps matching TRBD2 (6 bases). CDR1 and CDR2 from the germline V gene are SGDLS and YYNGEE. The V end was cut by 0 bases, the J end by 0 bases, with 7 bases between. The CDR3 contains 14 residues. The chain's CDR3 is CASSVGAGSYEQYF. DNA of the CDR3: TGTGCCAGCAGCGTAGGAGCGGGCTCCTACGAGCAGTACTTC. The complete variable domain, with remaining parts taken from reference TRBV9 and TRBJ2-7, reads DSGVTQTPKHLITATGQRVTLRCSPRSGDLSVYWYQQSLDQGLQFLIQYYNGEERAKGNILERFSAQQFPDLHSELNLSSLELGDSALYFCASSVGAGSYEQYFGPGTRLTVT.

This chain uses TRBV2 with TRBJ1-4; D gene unclear. The CDR3 runs 12 residues. V lost 4 bases, J lost 11 bases, and 11 bases lay in between. Looked up from germline, CDR1 is SNHLY and CDR2 is FYNNEI. CDR3 bases: TGTGCCAGCAGTGTAGGCGACGAGAAACTGTTTTTT. It is translated as CASSVGDEKLFF. The variable domain in full, with the rest retrieved from reference TRBV2 and TRBJ1-4, is EPEVTQTPSHQVTQMGQEVILRCVPISNHLYFYWYRQILGQKVEFLVSFYNNEISEKSEIFDDQFSVERPDGSNFTLKIRSTKLEDSAMYFCASSVGDEKLFFGSGTQLSVL.

J is TRBJ2-3 and V is TRBV13, with 7 bases aligning to TRBD2. The J segment lost 3 bases and the V segment lost 3 bases, leaving 6 bases of the junction unmatched. Germline CDR1 PRHDT, CDR2 FYEKMQ (reference sequence). The CDR3 extends over 15 amino acids. Here the CDR3 DNA reads TGTGCCAGCAGCTTTGGCGGGAGTATGACAGATACGCAGTATTTT. Protein: CASSFGGSMTDTQYF.

In DNA, the CDR3 is TGTGCCAGCAGTTACTCGTTTAGGGTCGGTGAAGCTTTCTTT. This encodes CASSYSFRVGEAFF. This chain uses TRBV6-5 with TRBJ1-1; D not resolved. This CDR3 has 14 amino acids. The germline gives CDR1 MNHEY, CDR2 SVGAGI. Trimming shortened V by 0 bases and J by 7 bases, and 12 bases separated the two germline ends.

The chain is built from TRBV19 and TRBJ1-5; possible D gene TRBD1, 5 bases. This CDR3 has 16 residues. The germline gives CDR1 LNHDA, CDR2 SQIVND (reference sequence). Between the trimmed V and J ends, which lost 4 bases and 0 bases, there was a span of 13 bases. The DNA of the CDR3 is TGTGCCAGTAGTACAGGGCGCTTTTATAGCAATCAGCCCCAGCATTTT. Translation: CASSTGRFYSNQPQHF.

This clone was detected only once. This rearrangement joins TRBV7-2 to TRBJ2-2; 9 bases align to TRBD1. V dropped 5 bases and J dropped 4; count of bases not matched to a gene: 14. CDR1 SGHTA and CDR2 FQGNSA come from the germline V gene. The CDR3 runs to 18 residues. The CDR3 bases are TGTGCCAGCAGCCCCACGCGGACAGGGGTCGGTTTCACCGGGGAGCTGTTTTTT. Translating gives CASSPTRTGVGFTGELFF.

The J gene is TRBJ2-3, the V gene TRBV19; TRBD2 matches 10 bases. The V gene end was trimmed by 5 bases and the J gene end by 2 bases; junction bases not matched to a gene: 4. CDR3 length: 15 amino acids. Germline V gene lookup returns CDR1 LNHDA and CDR2 SQIVND (reference sequence). The CDR3 region has the DNA TGTGCCAGTAGTGGTCTAGCGGGAGACACAGATACGCAGTATTTT. It is translated as CASSGLAGDTDTQYF.

V is TRBV5-1 and J is TRBJ2-3; TRBD2 matches 11 bases. The CDR3 is made up of 15 amino acids. CDR1 and CDR2 from the germline V gene are SGHRS and YFSETQ. The V and J ends lost 2 bases and 4 bases, in that order; junction bases with no gene match: 3. For the CDR3, the DNA is TGCGCCAGCAGCTTACTAGCGGGAGCCCCAGATACGCAGTATTTT. This encodes CASSLLAGAPDTQYF.

V is TRBV29-1 and J is TRBJ2-1, with D possibly being TRBD2 (5 bases). In germline, CDR1 is SQVTM, CDR2 ANQGSEA. Trimming cost V 4 bases and J 4 bases, with 14 bases left between them. The CDR3 contains 14 residues. CDR3 coding DNA: TGCAGCGTTGGGAGCGGTGGTTTTTACAATGAGCAGTTCTTC. Translating it yields CSVGSGGFYNEQFF.

The rearrangement links TRBV27 to TRBJ2-1; maybe TRBD2 (6 bases). Trimming cost V 4 bases and J 5 bases, with 18 bases left between them. The CDR3 covers 16 residues. Germline V lookup: CDR1 MNHEY, CDR2 SMNVEV (reference sequence). In nucleotides, the CDR3 is TGTGCCAGCAGTTCCTCCCACCTGGGAGGAAACAATGAGCAGTTCTTC. Translating gives CASSSSHLGGNNEQFF.

This rearrangement joins TRBV6-1 to TRBJ1-4; a weak D match, TRBD1 (5 bases). Trimming shortened V by 7 bases and J by 0 bases, and 9 bases separated the two germline ends. The germline V gene encodes CDR1 MNHNS and CDR2 SASEGT. CDR3 size: 14 residues. The DNA for the CDR3 is TGTGCCAGCAATGACAGAGCAACTAATGAAAAACTGTTTTTT. This gives the protein CASNDRATNEKLFF.

J is TRBJ2-5 and V is TRBV19; TRBD1 agrees at 8 bases. Germline CDR1 LNHDA, CDR2 SQIVND (reference sequence). The V and J ends lost 6 bases and 7 bases, in that order; junction bases with no gene match: 7. The CDR3 consists of 13 residues. The CDR3 DNA is TGTGCCAGTAGAACAGGGGGAGTAGGGACCCAGTACTTC. Its protein is CASRTGGVGTQYF.

CDR3 sequence (DNA): TGTGCCAGCAGTTTATGGACACAGGGGGCGCGCATCTATGGCTACACCTTC. It yields the protein CASSLWTQGARIYGYTF. V and J are TRBV6-4 and TRBJ1-2, with 9 bases lining up with TRBD1. This CDR3 contains 17 residues. Per the germline V gene, CDR1 is MRHNA and CDR2 is SNTAGT. The ends lost 5 bases at V and 4 bases at J; junction bases unmatched: 14.

The CDR3 sequence is CASSPRAGRVSGELFF. The CDR3 DNA reads TGTGCCAGCAGCCCACGGGCAGGGCGAGTCTCCGGGGAGCTGTTTTTT. The chain links TRBV4-2 to TRBJ2-2, with a possible D match to TRBD1 (5 bases). The CDR3 length is 16 residues. CDR1 is LGHNA, CDR2 YNFKEQ, per germline. Trimming took 4 bases from V and 6 from J, leaving 18 bases between them.

V and J are TRBV19 and TRBJ2-7; D is perhaps TRBD2 (5 bases). CDR3 length: 15 residues. Germline CDR1 LNHDA, CDR2 SQIVND (reference sequence). V was cut by 4 bases and J by 3 bases, with 16 bases left in between. The DNA of the CDR3 is TGTGCCAGTAGTACGGTGGGCGGCGGAGGCTACGAGCAGTACTTC. This sequence encodes CASSTVGGGGYEQYF.

This rearrangement joins TRBV28 to TRBJ2-7; TRBD2 matches at 7 bases. Germline V gene data show CDR1 as MDHEN and CDR2 as SYDVKM. Trimming took 5 bases from V and 0 from J; bases not matched to a gene: 7. This CDR3 is built from 15 residues. The chain's CDR3 is CASSPGGGSSYEQYF. CDR3 in DNA: TGTGCCAGCAGTCCCGGCGGGGGAAGCTCCTACGAGCAGTACTTC.

The chain carries TRBV18 and TRBJ2-7, with TRBD2 matching over 11 bases. V gave up 3 bases and J gave up 0 bases; unmatched junction bases: 4. Per germline, CDR1 KGHSH and CDR2 LQKENI. The CDR3 sequence is 16 residues long. CDR3 protein: CASSPLAGGSSYEQYF. The CDR3 DNA follows: TGTGCCAGCTCACCCTTAGCGGGGGGGAGCTCCTACGAGCAGTACTTC.

The rearrangement joins TRBV7-2 to TRBJ1-5, with 11 bases lining up with TRBD1. The CDR3 has 12 amino acids. Trimming cost V 5 bases and J 11 bases; bases outside gene matches: 2. The V gene's germline CDR1 is SGHTA and CDR2 FQGNSA. CDR3 nucleotide sequence: TGTGCCAGCAGCCGGGACAGGGGGACCCAGCATTTT. Protein sequence: CASSRDRGTQHF.